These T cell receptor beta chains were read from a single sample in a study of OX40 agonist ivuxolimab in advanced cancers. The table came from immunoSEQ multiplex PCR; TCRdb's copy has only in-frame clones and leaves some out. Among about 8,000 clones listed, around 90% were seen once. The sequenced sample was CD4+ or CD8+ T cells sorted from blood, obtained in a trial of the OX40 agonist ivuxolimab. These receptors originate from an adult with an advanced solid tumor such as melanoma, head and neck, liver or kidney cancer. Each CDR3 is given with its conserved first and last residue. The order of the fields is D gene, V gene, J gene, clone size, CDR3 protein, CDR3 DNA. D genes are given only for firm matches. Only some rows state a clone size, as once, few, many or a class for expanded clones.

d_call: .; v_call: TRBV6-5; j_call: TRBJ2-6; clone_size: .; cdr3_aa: CASSYSSGSGANVLTF; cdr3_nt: TGTGCCAGCAGTTACTCGTCGGGATCTGGGGCCAACGTCCTGACTTTC
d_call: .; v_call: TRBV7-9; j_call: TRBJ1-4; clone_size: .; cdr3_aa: CASSFPGDNEKLFF; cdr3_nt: TGTGCCAGCAGCTTCCCCGGCGATAATGAAAAACTGTTTTTT
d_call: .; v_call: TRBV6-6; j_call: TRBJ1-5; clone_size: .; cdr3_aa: CASSLGNQPQHF; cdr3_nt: TGTGCCAGCAGTTTGGGGAATCAGCCCCAGCATTTT
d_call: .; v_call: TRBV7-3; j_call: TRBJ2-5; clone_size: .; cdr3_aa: CASSLPGFQETQYF; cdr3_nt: TGTGCCAGCAGCCTACCGGGGTTCCAAGAGACCCAGTACTTC
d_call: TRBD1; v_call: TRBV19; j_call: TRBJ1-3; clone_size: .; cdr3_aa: CASSPGTGVDSGNTIYF; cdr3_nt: TGTGCCAGTAGTCCCGGGACAGGGGTAGACTCTGGAAACACCATATATTTT
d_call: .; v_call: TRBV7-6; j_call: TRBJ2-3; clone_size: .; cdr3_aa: CASSLFGNTDTQYF; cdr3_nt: TGTGCCAGCAGCTTATTTGGGAACACAGATACGCAGTATTTT
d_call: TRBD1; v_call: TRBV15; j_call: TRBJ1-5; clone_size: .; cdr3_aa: CATSRDYTGGTSNQPQHF; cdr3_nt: TGTGCCACCAGCAGAGATTATACAGGGGGCACGAGCAATCAGCCCCAGCATTTT
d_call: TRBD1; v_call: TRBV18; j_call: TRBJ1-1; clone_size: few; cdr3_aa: CASSPGTGTTEAFF; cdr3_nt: TGTGCCAGCTCACCCGGGACAGGGACCACTGAAGCTTTCTTT
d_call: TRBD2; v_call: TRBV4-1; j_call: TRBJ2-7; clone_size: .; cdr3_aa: CASSHSPTGTSGRAVEQYF; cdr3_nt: TGCGCCAGCAGCCATTCACCAACAGGGACTAGCGGGAGGGCGGTCGAGCAGTACTTC
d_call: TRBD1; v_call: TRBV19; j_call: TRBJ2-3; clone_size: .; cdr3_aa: CASSPYGQEVSDTQYF; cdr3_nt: TGTGCCAGTAGCCCTTATGGACAGGAAGTTTCAGATACGCAGTATTTT
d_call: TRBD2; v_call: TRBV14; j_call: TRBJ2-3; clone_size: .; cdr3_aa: CASSQAGGTDTQYF; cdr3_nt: TGTGCCAGCAGCCAGGCGGGAGGGACAGATACGCAGTATTTT
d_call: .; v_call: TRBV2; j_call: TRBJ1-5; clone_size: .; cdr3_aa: CASNRDGPNQPQHF; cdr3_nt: TGTGCCAGCAATCGGGACGGACCGAATCAGCCCCAGCATTTT
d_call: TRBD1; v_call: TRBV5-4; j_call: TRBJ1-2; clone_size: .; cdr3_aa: CASSPRTGPYGYTF; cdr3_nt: TGTGCCAGCAGCCCCCGGACAGGGCCCTATGGCTACACCTTC
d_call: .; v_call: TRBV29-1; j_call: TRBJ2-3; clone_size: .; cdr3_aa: CSVEDEWATDTQYF; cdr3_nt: TGCAGCGTTGAAGATGAATGGGCCACAGATACGCAGTATTTT
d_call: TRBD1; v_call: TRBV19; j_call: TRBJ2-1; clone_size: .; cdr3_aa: CASSRTGSDEQFF; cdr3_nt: TGTGCCAGTAGTAGGACAGGGTCGGATGAGCAGTTCTTC
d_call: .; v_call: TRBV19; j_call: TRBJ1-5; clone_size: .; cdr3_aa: CASSFGGALGNQPQHF; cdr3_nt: TGTGCCAGTAGTTTCGGGGGGGCATTGGGAAATCAGCCCCAGCATTTT
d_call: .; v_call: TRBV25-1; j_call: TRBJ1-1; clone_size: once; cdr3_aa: CASSVGEGFTEAFF; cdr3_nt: TGTGCCAGCAGTGTGGGTGAAGGTTTCACTGAAGCTTTCTTT
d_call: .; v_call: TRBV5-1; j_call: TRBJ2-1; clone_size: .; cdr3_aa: CASSLGDSYNEQFF; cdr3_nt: TGCGCCAGCAGCTTGGGAGACTCCTACAATGAGCAGTTCTTC
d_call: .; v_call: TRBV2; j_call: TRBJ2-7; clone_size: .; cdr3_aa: CASSGYEQYF; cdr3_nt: TGTGCCAGCAGCGGGTACGAGCAGTACTTC
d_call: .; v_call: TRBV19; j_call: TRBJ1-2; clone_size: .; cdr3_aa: CASQTAPNYGYTF; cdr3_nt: TGTGCCAGTCAGACAGCTCCTAACTATGGCTACACCTTC
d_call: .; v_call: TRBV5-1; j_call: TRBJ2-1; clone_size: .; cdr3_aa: CASSANNQPYNEQFF; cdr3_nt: TGCGCCAGCAGCGCAAACAATCAGCCCTACAATGAGCAGTTCTTC
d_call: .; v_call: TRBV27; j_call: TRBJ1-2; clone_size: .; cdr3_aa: CASSTTPGTQEYGYTF; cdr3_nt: TGTGCCAGCAGTACAACACCCGGGACCCAGGAGTATGGCTACACCTTC
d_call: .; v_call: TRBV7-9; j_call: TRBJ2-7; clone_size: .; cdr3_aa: CASSPGGGHRRQYF; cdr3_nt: TGTGCCAGCAGCCCCGGCGGTGGACATCGCCGGCAGTACTTC
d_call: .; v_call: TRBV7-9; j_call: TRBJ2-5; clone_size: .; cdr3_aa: CASSYGETQYF; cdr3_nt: TGTGCCAGCAGCTACGGGGAGACCCAGTACTTC
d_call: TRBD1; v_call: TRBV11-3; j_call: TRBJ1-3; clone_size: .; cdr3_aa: CASSSPPGQGNTIYF; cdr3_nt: TGTGCCAGCAGCTCCCCCCCGGGACAGGGGAACACCATATATTTT
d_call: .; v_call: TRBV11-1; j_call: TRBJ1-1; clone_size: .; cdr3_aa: CASSLIPVNMNTEAFF; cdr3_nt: TGTGCCAGCAGCTTAATCCCTGTCAACATGAACACTGAAGCTTTCTTT
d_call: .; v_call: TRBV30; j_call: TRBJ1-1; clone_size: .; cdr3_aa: CAWGGHRGTEAFF; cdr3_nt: TGTGCCTGGGGGGGACACCGAGGGACTGAAGCTTTCTTT
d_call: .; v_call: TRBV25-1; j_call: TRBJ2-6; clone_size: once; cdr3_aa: CASSEYGVSGANVLTF; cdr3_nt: TGTGCCAGCAGTGAATATGGTGTGTCTGGGGCCAACGTCCTGACTTTC
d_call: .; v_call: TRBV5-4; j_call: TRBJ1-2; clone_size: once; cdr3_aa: CASSLTAGRGYTF; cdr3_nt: TGTGCCAGCAGCTTGACGGCGGGGAGGGGCTACACCTTC
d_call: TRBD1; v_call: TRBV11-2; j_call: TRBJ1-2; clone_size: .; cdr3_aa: CASSLGTGNRGYTF; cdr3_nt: TGTGCCAGCAGCTTAGGGACAGGGAATAGAGGCTACACCTTC
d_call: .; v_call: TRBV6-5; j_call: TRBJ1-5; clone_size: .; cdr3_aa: CASSYGQGHNQPQHF; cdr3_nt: TGTGCCAGCAGTTATGGTCAGGGCCACAATCAGCCCCAGCATTTT
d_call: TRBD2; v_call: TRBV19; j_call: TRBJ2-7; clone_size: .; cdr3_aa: CASSIGWTSDYEQYF; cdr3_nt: TGTGCCAGTAGTATAGGGTGGACTAGCGACTACGAGCAGTACTTC
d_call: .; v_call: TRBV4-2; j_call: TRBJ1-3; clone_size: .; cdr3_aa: CASSQVPPWDGGNTIYF; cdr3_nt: TGTGCCAGCAGCCAAGTTCCTCCCTGGGACGGAGGAAACACCATATATTTT
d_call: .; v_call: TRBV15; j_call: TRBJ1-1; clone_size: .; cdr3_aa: CATSRDPTAEAFF; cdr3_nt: TGTGCCACCAGCAGAGATCCAACAGCCGAAGCTTTCTTT
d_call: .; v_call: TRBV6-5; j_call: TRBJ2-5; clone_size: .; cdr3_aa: CASSREGTQYF; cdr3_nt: TGTGCCAGCAGCCGTGAAGGCACCCAGTACTTC
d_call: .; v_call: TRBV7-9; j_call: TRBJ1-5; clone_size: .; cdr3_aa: CASSLEGSNQPQHF; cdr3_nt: TGTGCCAGCAGCTTAGAGGGCAGTAATCAGCCCCAGCATTTT
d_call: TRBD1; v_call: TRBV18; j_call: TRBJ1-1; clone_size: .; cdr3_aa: CASSRNRQGADTEAFF; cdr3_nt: TGTGCCAGCTCAAGAAACCGACAGGGGGCGGACACTGAAGCTTTCTTT
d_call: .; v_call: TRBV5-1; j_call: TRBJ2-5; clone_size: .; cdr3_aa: CASSLQGQETQYF; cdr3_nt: TGCGCCAGCAGCTTACAGGGCCAAGAGACCCAGTACTTC
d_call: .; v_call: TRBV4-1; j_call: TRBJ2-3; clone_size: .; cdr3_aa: CASSDAASTDTQYF; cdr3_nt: TGCGCCAGCAGTGATGCGGCGAGCACAGATACGCAGTATTTT
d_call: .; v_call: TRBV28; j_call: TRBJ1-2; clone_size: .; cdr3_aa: CASSFTGGYTF; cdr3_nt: TGTGCCAGCAGTTTCACAGGCGGCTACACCTTC
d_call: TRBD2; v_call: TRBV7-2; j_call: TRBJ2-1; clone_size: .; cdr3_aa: CASSLPGGSVNEQFF; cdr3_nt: TGTGCCAGCAGCTTACCTGGCGGGAGTGTCAATGAGCAGTTCTTC
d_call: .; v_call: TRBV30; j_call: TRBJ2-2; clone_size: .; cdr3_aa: CAWSVWGGGELFF; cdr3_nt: TGTGCCTGGAGTGTCTGGGGCGGCGGGGAGCTGTTTTTT
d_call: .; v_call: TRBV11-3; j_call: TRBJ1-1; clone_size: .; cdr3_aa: CASGGNPEAFF; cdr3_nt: TGTGCCAGCGGGGGGAACCCTGAAGCTTTCTTT
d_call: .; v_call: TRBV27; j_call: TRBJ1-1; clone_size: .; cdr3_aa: CASSSFRRRGAFF; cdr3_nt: TGTGCCAGCAGTTCGTTTAGGCGTCGGGGTGCTTTCTTT
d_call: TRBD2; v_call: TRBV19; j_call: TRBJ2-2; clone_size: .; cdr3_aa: CASSSLAGGPSGELFF; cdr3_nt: TGTGCCAGTTCTTCCTTAGCGGGAGGGCCCTCCGGGGAGCTGTTTTTT
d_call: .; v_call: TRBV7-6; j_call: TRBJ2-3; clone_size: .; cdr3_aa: CASGVTDTQYF; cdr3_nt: TGTGCCAGCGGGGTCACAGATACGCAGTATTTT
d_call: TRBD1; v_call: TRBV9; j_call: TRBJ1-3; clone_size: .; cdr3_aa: CASSVRQGAEDGNTIYF; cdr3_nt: TGTGCCAGCAGCGTACGACAGGGGGCTGAGGATGGAAACACCATATATTTT
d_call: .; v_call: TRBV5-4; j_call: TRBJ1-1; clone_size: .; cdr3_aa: CASSYMNTEAFF; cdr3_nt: TGTGCCAGCAGCTATATGAACACTGAAGCTTTCTTT
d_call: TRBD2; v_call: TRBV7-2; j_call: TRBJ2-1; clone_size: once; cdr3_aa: CASSPDFGLAGYNEQFF; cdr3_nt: TGTGCCAGCAGCCCAGACTTCGGTCTAGCGGGCTACAATGAGCAGTTCTTC
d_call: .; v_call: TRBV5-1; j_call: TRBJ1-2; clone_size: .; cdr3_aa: CASSGRQPANYGYTF; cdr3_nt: TGCGCCAGCAGCGGGAGACAACCAGCTAACTATGGCTACACCTTC
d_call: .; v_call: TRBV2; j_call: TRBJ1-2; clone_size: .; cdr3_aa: CASSGSGEGGYTF; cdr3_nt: TGTGCCAGCAGTGGATCGGGAGAGGGTGGCTACACCTTC
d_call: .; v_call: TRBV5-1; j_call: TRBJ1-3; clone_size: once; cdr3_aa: CASSLGGASGNTIYF; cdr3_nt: TGCGCCAGCAGCTTGGGTGGGGCCTCTGGAAACACCATATATTTT
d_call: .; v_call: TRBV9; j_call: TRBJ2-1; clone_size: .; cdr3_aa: CASSVNLGSYNEQFF; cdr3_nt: TGTGCCAGCAGCGTTAACTTAGGCTCCTACAATGAGCAGTTCTTC
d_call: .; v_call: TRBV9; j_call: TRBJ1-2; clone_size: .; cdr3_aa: CASSVETETGYTF; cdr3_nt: TGTGCCAGCAGCGTAGAGACAGAGACTGGCTACACCTTC
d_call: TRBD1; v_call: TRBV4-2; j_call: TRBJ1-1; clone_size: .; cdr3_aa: CASSRETGVGTEAFF; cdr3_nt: TGTGCCAGCAGCCGAGAGACAGGGGTTGGCACTGAAGCTTTCTTT
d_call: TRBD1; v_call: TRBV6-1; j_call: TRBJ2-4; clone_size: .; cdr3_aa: CASSKTGTWGNIQYF; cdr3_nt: TGTGCCAGCAGTAAGACAGGGACCTGGGGAAACATTCAGTACTTC
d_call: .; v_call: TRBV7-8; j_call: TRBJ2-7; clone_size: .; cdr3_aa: CASSQLAGTTYEQYF; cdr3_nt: TGTGCCAGCAGCCAACTAGCCGGGACCACCTACGAGCAGTACTTC
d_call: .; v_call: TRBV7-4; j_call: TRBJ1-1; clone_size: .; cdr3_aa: CASSTRGVNTEAFF; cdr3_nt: TGTGCCAGCAGCACCAGGGGAGTGAACACTGAAGCTTTCTTT
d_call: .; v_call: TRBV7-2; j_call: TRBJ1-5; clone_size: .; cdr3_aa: CASSLEGGAGGSNQPQHF; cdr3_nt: TGTGCCAGCAGCTTAGAGGGGGGGGCGGGCGGTTCCAATCAGCCCCAGCATTTT